This T cell receptor (beta chain) stems from a study of T cell changes during pregnancy in multiple sclerosis. Clones were sequenced by immunoSEQ multiplex PCR, and TCRdb holds only the in-frame ones, with some missing. The repertoire holds approximately 80,000 clones, about nine tenths seen once, with approximately 3.3% in the top ten. CDR1 and CDR2 (germline): LGHNA, YSLEER. Trimming cost V 0 bases and J 0 bases, with 9 bases left between them. This CDR3 contains 16 residues. The origin of this receptor is a female donor in good health, serving as a control in a pregnancy study. Some clones in this sample may be carry-over from other donors' samples. The rearrangement joins TRBV4-3 to TRBJ2-1, with D perhaps TRBD2 (6 bases). This sample comprised PBMCs, obtained in the first trimester of pregnancy. The CDR3 nucleotides are TGCGCCAGCAGCCAAGATAGACTAGTCTCCTACAATGAGCAGTTCTTC. As protein: CASSQDRLVSYNEQFF.